This T cell receptor (beta chain) came from a study of Ad26.COV2.S vaccination and SARS-CoV-2 variants. Study at large: The Ad26.COV2.S arm of the COV1001 trial was where the donor was placed. Intramuscularly, Ad26.COV2.S was given either once or twice, 56 days apart.

Profiled with immunoSEQ multiplex PCR; TCRdb holds only in-frame clones, not every one. In the table there are about 350,000 clones, about 86% of which are singletons. Treatment defined: some 19 received Ad26.COV2.S at low or high dose, single or two shots; a few received placebo; per-sample allocation not given. Sampling was performed 63 days after the first vaccine or placebo injection. This CDR3 spans 15 amino acids. Trimming took 4 bases from V and 5 from J; bases not matched to a gene: 9. Looked up from germline, CDR1 is MDHEN and CDR2 is SYDVKM. The table lists this clone with a count of one. Its antigen remains unidentified. The study's findings and limits: Researchers cautioned that TCR breadth and depth analyses may have underestimated total T cell responses. Compared with placebo recipients, vaccine recipients had higher spike-specific TCR breadth.

The rearrangement links TRBV28 to TRBJ2-7, with 9 bases aligning to TRBD1. The sequence derives from a person aged 18-65 years who received the Ad26.COV2.S COVID-19 vaccine or a placebo. The specimen was peripheral blood, collected in a trial of Ad26.COV2.S vaccine versus placebo. The CDR3 DNA sequence: TGTGCCAGCAGTTCCCATACAGGGGACAGGGACGAGCAGTACTTC. Residues: CASSSHTGDRDEQYF.